Below, 5 T cell receptor beta chains from the same sample are listed, as sequenced in a study of T cell changes during pregnancy in multiple sclerosis. Assay: immunoSEQ multiplex PCR; the TCRdb copy retains only in-frame clones and omits some. Of about 67,000 clones listed, more than 90% were seen once; the top ten hold about 2.3%. The sequencing used peripheral blood, collected in the first trimester of pregnancy. These receptors all come from a female donor with multiple sclerosis, enrolled in a pregnancy study.

The rearrangement links TRBV30 to TRBJ2-3; perhaps TRBD1 as D (5 bases). V lost 1 base and J lost 0, with 8 bases in between. This CDR3 has 14 amino acids. Germline values: CDR1 GTSNPN, CDR2 SVGIG (reference sequence). The DNA for the CDR3 is TGTGCCTGGAGTGGGGGCTTCAGCACAGATACGCAGTATTTT. Its translation is CAWSGGFSTDTQYF. The full variable domain, in which reference TRBV30 and TRBJ2-3 provide the parts outside the CDR3, is SQTIHQWPATLVQPVGSPLSLECTVEGTSNPNLYWYRQAAGRGLQLLFYSVGIGQISSEVPQNLSASRPQDRQFILSSKKLLLSDSGFYLCAWSGGFSTDTQYFGPGTRLTVL.

The chain uses TRBV5-1 and TRBJ1-1; TRBD1 matches at 9 bases. Per the germline V gene, CDR1 is SGHRS and CDR2 is YFSETQ. The CDR3 runs to 17 residues. V shed 0 bases and J 1 base; nucleotides not matched to a gene: 7. The CDR3 sequence: CASSLATGGSGNTEAFF. As DNA, the CDR3 is TGCGCCAGCAGCTTGGCCACAGGGGGCTCTGGGAACACTGAAGCTTTCTTT.

The J gene is TRBJ2-3, the V gene TRBV2; 7 bases match TRBD2. In germline, CDR1 is SNHLY, CDR2 FYNNEI. The J segment lost 2 bases and the V segment lost 6 bases, leaving 2 bases of the junction unmatched. CDR3 size: 13 residues. In DNA form, the CDR3 reads TGTGCCAGCAGGGGGGGGAACACAGATACGCAGTATTTT. This translates into CASRGGNTDTQYF.

In this sample, this clone turned up once. This chain joins TRBV11-2 and TRBJ2-5; D ambiguous. The V end was cut by 5 bases, the J end by 5 bases, with 12 bases between. There are 13 residues in the CDR3. CDR1 and CDR2 (germline): SGHAT, FQNNGV. Here the CDR3 DNA reads TGTGCCAGCAGCCGCGAGGAGCCTGAGACCCAGTACTTC. Residues: CASSREEPETQYF.

The V and J genes are TRBV5-1 and TRBJ1-1; tentative D call: TRBD1 (5 bases). Germline V CDR1 and CDR2: SGHRS, YFSETQ. The CDR3 runs to 17 residues. Trimming took off 0 bases at V and 4 bases at J, with 19 bases between the two ends. CDR3 sequence: CASSLVTGRVSGTEAFF. CDR3 DNA sequence: TGCGCCAGCAGCTTGGTCACAGGTAGGGTTTCAGGCACTGAAGCTTTCTTT.